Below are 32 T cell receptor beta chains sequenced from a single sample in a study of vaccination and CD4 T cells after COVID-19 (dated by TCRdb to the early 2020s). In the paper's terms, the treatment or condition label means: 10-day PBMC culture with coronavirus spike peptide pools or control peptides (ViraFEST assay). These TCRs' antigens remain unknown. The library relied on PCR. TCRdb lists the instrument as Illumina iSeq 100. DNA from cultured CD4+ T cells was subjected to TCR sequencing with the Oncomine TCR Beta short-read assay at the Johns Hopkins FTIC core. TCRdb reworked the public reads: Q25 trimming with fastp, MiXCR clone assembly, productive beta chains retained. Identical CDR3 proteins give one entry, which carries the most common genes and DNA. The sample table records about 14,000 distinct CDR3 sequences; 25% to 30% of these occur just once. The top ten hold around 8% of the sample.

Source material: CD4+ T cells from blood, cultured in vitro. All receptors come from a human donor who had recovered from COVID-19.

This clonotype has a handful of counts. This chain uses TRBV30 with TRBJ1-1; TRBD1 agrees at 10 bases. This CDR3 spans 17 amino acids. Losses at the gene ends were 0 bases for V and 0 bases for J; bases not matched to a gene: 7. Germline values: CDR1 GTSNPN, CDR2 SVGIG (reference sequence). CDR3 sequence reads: CAWSVDRGLRMNTEAFF. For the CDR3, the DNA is TGTGCCTGGAGTGTTGACAGGGGGCTGAGGATGAACACTGAAGCTTTCTTT.

The DNA of the CDR3 is TGTGCCAGCAGCCCCCCCCGGGTAGGAGGCGGGAATACGCAGTATTTT. It encodes CASSPPRVGGGNTQYF. This chain uses TRBV6-1 with TRBJ2-3, with a tentative D call TRBD2 (6 bases). The CDR3 contains 16 residues. V lost 6 bases to trimming and J lost 7 bases, with 23 bases between them. Germline V gene sequence: CDR1 MNHNS, CDR2 SASEGT.

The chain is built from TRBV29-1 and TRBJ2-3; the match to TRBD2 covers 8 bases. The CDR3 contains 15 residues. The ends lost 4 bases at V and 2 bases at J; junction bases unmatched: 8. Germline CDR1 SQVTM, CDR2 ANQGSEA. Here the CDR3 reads CSVVSARGATDTQYF. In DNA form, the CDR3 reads TGCAGCGTTGTTTCGGCGCGGGGGGCCACAGATACGCAGTATTTT.

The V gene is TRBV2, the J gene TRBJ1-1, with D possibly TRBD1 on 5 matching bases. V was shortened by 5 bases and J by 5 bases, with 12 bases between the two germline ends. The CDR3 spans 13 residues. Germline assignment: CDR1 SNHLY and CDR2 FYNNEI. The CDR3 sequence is CASSPGELTEAFF. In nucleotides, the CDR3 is TGTGCCAGCAGTCCGGGGGAATTAACTGAAGCTTTCTTT.

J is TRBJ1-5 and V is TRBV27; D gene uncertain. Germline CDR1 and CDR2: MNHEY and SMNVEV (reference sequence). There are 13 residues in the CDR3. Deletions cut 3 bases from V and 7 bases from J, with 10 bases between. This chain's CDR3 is CASSLEPKQPQHF. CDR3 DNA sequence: TGTGCCAGCAGTTTGGAACCCAAGCAGCCCCAGCATTTT.

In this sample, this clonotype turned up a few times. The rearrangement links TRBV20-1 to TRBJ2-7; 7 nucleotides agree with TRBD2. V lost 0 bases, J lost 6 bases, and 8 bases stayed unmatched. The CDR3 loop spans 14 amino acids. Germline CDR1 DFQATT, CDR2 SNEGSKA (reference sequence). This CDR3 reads CSARDLGASGEQYF. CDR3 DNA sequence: TGCAGTGCTAGAGATCTAGGGGCTAGCGGCGAGCAGTACTTC.

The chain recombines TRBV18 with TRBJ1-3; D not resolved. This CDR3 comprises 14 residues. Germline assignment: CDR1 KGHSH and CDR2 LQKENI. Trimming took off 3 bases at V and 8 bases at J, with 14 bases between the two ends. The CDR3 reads CASSPIREVYTIYF. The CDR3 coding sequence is TGTGCCAGCTCACCTATACGGGAGGTGTACACCATATATTTT.

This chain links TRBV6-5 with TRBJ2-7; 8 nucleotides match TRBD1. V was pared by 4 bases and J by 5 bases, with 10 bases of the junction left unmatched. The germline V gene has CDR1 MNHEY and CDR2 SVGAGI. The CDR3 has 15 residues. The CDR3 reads CASSFVRQGTHEQYF. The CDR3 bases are TGTGCCAGCAGTTTTGTGAGACAGGGGACCCACGAGCAGTACTTC.

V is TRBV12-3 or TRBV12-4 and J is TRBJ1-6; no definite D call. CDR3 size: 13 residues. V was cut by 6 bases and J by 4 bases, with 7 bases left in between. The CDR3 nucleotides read TGTGCCAGCAGGGAGCTTTATAATTCACCCCTCCACTTT. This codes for CASRELYNSPLHF.

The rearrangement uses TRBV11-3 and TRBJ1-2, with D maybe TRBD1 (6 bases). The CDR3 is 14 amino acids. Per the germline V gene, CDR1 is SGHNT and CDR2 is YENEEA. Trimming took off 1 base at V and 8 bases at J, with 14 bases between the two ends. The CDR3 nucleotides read TGTGCCAGCAGCTTAGTAGCAGGGGAGGAAGGCTACACCTTC. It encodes CASSLVAGEEGYTF.

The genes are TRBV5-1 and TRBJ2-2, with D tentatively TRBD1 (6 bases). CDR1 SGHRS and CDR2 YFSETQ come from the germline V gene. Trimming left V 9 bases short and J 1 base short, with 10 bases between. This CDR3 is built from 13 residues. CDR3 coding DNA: TGCGCCACCCAGACAGGGAACACCGGGGAGCTGTTTTTT. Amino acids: CATQTGNTGELFF.

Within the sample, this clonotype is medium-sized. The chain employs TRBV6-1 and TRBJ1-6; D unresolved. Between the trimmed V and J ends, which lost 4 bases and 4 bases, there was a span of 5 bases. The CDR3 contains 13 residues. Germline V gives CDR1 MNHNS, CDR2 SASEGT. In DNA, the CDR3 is TGTGCCAGCAGTGGGGGTTATAATTCACCCCTCCACTTT. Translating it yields CASSGGYNSPLHF.

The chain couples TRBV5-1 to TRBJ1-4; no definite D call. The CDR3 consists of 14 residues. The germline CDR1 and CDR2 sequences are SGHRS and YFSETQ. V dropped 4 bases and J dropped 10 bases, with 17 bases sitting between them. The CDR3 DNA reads TGCGCCAGCAGCCCGGACCCCAGCTCCGCAAAACTGTTTTTT. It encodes CASSPDPSSAKLFF.

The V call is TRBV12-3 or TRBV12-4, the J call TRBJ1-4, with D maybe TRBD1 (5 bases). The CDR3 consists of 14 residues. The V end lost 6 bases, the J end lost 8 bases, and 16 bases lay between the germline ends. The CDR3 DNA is TGTGCCAGCAGACCCACAGGACAAGGGGAAAAACTGTTTTTT. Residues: CASRPTGQGEKLFF.

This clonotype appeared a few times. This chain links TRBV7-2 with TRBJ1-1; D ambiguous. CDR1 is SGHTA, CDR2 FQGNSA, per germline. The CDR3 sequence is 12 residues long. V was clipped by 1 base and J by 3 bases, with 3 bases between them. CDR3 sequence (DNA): TGTGCCAGCAGCTTAGGTTACACTGAAGCTTTCTTT. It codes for CASSLGYTEAFF.

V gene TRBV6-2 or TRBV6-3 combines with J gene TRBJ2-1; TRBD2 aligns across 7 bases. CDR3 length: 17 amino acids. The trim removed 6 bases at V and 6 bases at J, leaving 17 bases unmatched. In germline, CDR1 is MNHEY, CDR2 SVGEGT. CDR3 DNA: TGTGCCAGCAGGGGGGGGTGGGGAAAACAATTTCGCAATGAGCAGTTCTTC. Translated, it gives CASRGGWGKQFRNEQFF.

CDR3 sequence (DNA): TGTGCCAGCAGCTTAGCGGGGATTAACACTGAAGCTTTCTTT. Its translation: CASSLAGINTEAFF. V gene TRBV7-8 combines with J gene TRBJ1-1, with unresolved D. This CDR3 comprises 14 residues. CDR1 and CDR2 (germline): SGHVS, FQNEAQ. V was shortened by 0 bases and J by 2 bases, with 7 bases between the two germline ends.

CDR3 in DNA: TGTACCAGCAGCTCCGCAGGAGGGACGCGAGAGCAGTACTTC. Its translation: CTSSSAGGTREQYF. The rearrangement uses TRBV7-2 and TRBJ2-7; TRBD2 might be the D (6 bases). The V gene's germline CDR1 is SGHTA and CDR2 FQGNSA. Trimming shortened V by 4 bases and J by 7 bases, and 17 bases separated the two germline ends. This CDR3 has 14 amino acids.

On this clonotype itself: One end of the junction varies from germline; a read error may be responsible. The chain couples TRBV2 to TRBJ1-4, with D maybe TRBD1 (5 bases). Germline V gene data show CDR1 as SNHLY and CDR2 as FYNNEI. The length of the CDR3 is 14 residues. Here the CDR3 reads CASREGDGNEKLFF. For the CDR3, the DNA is TGTGCCAGCAGGGAAGGGGACGGGAATGAAAAACTGTTTTTT.

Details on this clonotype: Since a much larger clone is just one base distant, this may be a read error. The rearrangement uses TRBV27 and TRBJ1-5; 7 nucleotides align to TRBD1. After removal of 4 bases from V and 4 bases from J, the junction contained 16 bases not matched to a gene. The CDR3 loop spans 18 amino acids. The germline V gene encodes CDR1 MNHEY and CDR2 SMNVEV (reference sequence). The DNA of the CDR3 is TGTGCCAGCAGTTCCTCACGTGGGGGGACAGCCAGGAATCAGCCCCAGCATTTT. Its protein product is CASSSSRGGTARNQPQHF.

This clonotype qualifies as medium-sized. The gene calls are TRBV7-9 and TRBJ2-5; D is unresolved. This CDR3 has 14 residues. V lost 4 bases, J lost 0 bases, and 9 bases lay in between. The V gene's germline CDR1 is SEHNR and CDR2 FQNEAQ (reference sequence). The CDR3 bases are TGTGCCAGCAGCTATCGGACGGACCAAGAGACCCAGTACTTC. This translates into CASSYRTDQETQYF.

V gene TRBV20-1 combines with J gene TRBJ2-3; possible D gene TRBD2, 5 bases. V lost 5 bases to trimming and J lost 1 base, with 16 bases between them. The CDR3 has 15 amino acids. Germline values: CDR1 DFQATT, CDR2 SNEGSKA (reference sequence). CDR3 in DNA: TGCAGTGCTTACCTAGCTTCCCCGGGCACAGATACGCAGTATTTT. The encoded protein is CSAYLASPGTDTQYF.

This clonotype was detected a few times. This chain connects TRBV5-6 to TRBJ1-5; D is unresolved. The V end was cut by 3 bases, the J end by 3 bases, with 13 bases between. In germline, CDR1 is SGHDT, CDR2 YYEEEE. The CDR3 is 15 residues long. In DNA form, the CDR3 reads TGTGCCAGCAGCTCCCTGTCCCTTCTCAATCAGCCCCAGCATTTT. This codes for CASSSLSLLNQPQHF. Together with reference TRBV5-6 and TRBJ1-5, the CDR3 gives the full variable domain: DAGVTQSPTHLIKTRGQQVTLRCSPKSGHDTVSWYQQALGQGPQFIFQYYEEEERQRGNFPDRFSGHQFPNYSSELNVNALLLGDSALYLCASSSLSLLNQPQHFGDGTRLSIL.

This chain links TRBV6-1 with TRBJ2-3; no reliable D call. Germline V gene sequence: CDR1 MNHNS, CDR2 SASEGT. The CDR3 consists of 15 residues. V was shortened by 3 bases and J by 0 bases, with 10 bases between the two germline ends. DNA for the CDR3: TGTGCCAGCAGTGATTACAGTACTAGCACAGATACGCAGTATTTT. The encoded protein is CASSDYSTSTDTQYF.

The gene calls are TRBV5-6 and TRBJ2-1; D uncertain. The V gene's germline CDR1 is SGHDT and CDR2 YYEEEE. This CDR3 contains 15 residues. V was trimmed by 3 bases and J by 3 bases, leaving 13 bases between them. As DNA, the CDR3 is TGTGCCAGCAGCTCAGGACGGACGAACTACAATGAGCAGTTCTTC. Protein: CASSSGRTNYNEQFF.

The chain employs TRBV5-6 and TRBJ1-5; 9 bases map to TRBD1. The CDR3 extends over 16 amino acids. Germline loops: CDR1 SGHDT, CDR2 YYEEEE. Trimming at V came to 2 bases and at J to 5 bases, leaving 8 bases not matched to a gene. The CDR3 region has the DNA TGTGCCAGCAGCTTATTGGGACAGGGTTCTCATCAGCCCCAGCATTTT. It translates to CASSLLGQGSHQPQHF.

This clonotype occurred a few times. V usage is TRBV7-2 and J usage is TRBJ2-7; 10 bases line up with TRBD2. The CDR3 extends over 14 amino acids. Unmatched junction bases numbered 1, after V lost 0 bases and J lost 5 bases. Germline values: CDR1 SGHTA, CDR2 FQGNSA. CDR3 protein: CASSLAGTSDEQYF. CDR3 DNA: TGTGCCAGCAGCTTAGCCGGGACTAGCGACGAGCAGTACTTC.

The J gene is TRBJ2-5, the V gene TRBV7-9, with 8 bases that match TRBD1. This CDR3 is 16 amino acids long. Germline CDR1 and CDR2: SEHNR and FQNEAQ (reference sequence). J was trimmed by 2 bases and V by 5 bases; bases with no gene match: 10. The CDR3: CASSTAPGTGQETQYF. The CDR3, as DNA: TGTGCCAGCAGCACAGCCCCCGGGACAGGTCAAGAGACCCAGTACTTC.

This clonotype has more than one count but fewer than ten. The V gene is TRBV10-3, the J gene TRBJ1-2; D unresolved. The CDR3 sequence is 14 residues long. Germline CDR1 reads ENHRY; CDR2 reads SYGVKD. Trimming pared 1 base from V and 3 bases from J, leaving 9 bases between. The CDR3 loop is CAISELAGYYGYTF. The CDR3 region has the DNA TGTGCCATCAGTGAGTTGGCAGGTTACTATGGCTACACCTTC.

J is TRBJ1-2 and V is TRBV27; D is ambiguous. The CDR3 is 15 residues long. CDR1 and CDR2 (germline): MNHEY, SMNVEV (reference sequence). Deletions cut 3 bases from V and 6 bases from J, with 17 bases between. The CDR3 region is CASSFRREGVHGYTF. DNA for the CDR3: TGTGCCAGCAGTTTCCGTCGAGAGGGCGTCCATGGCTACACCTTC.

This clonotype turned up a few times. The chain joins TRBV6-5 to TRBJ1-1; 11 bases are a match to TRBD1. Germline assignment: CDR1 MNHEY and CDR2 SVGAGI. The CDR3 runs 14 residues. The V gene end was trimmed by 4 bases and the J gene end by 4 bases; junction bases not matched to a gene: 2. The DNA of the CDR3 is TGTGCCAGCAGTTTCGGGACAGGGGGCACTGAAGCTTTCTTT. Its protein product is CASSFGTGGTEAFF.

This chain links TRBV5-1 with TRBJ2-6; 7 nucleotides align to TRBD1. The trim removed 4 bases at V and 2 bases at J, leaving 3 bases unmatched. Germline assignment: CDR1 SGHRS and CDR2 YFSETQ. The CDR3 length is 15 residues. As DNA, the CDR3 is TGCGCCAGCAGCGCGCAGGGGGCTGGGGCCAACGTCCTGACTTTC. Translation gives CASSAQGAGANVLTF. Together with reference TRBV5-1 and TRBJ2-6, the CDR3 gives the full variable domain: KAGVTQTPRYLIKTRGQQVTLSCSPISGHRSVSWYQQTPGQGLQFLFEYFSETQRNKGNFPGRFSGRQFSNSRSEMNVSTLELGDSALYLCASSAQGAGANVLTFGAGSRLTVL.